These 6 T cell receptor beta chains were sequenced from one sample in a study of blood T cell repertoires in COVID-19. TCRdb's table, derived via immunoSEQ multiplex PCR, lists solely in-frame clones and lacks some. The profile shows about 480,000 clones, roughly nine tenths of them singletons. The sequenced sample consisted of peripheral blood. These receptors were obtained from a woman aged 45-65 years with COVID-19, enrolled during active disease.

The J gene is TRBJ1-5, the V gene TRBV7-9, with TRBD1 identical over 7 bases. J was trimmed by 2 bases and V by 5 bases; bases with no gene match: 6. CDR1 is SEHNR and CDR2 is FQNEAQ in the germline V gene (reference sequence). The CDR3 runs to 15 residues. CDR3 residues: CASSVGGTGNQPQHF. For the CDR3, the DNA is TGTGCCAGCAGCGTAGGGGGGACAGGCAATCAGCCCCAGCATTTT.

The J gene is TRBJ1-2, the V gene TRBV19; TRBD1 is a possible D gene (6 bases). Trimming took 3 bases from V and 5 from J, leaving 7 bases between them. The germline gives CDR1 LNHDA, CDR2 SQIVND (reference sequence). This CDR3 has 12 amino acids. The CDR3 is CASSIRGYGYTF. The CDR3 nucleotides read TGTGCCAGTAGTATCAGGGGTTATGGCTACACCTTC.

This rearrangement joins TRBV30 to TRBJ1-1; D unclear. The CDR3 runs to 12 residues. Germline loops: CDR1 GTSNPN, CDR2 SVGIG (reference sequence). Trimming removed 3 bases at V and 0 bases at J, with 5 bases between. The DNA of the CDR3 is TGTGCCTGGAGGGGCATGAACACTGAAGCTTTCTTT. Its translation is CAWRGMNTEAFF.

V is TRBV15 and J is TRBJ2-1; 7 positions agree with TRBD2. The CDR3 runs 13 residues. Germline V CDR1 and CDR2: LNHNV, YYDKDF (reference sequence). J was trimmed by 9 bases and V by 8 bases; bases with no gene match: 10. CDR3 protein: CATRRLAVGEQFF. CDR3 sequence (DNA): TGTGCCACCCGGAGACTAGCCGTGGGTGAGCAGTTCTTC. Full variable domain (rest looked up from reference TRBV15 and TRBJ2-1): DAMVIQNPRYQVTQFGKPVTLSCSQTLNHNVMYWYQQKSSQAPKLLFHYYDKDFNNEADTPDNFQSRRPNTSFCFLDIRSPGLGDTAMYLCATRRLAVGEQFFGPGTRLTVL.

V and J are TRBV9 and TRBJ2-1, with a possible D match to TRBD2 (6 bases). V lost 0 bases and J lost 2, with 9 bases in between. The CDR3 covers 15 residues. Germline CDR1 and CDR2: SGDLS and YYNGEE. CDR3 DNA sequence: TGTGCCAGCAGCGTAGGCACTAGCCCCTACAATGAGCAGTTCTTC. Translating it yields CASSVGTSPYNEQFF.

The chain employs TRBV3-1 (or the pseudogene TRBV3-2) and TRBJ1-2; D is possibly TRBD1 (5 bases). CDR1 is LGHDT, CDR2 YNNKEL, per germline (reference sequence). This CDR3 contains 14 residues. V shed 4 bases and J shed 6 bases, with 15 bases lying between them. The CDR3 coding sequence is TGTGCCAGCAGCCCCCAAGGGATAGGGGATGGCTACACCTTC. Protein sequence: CASSPQGIGDGYTF.